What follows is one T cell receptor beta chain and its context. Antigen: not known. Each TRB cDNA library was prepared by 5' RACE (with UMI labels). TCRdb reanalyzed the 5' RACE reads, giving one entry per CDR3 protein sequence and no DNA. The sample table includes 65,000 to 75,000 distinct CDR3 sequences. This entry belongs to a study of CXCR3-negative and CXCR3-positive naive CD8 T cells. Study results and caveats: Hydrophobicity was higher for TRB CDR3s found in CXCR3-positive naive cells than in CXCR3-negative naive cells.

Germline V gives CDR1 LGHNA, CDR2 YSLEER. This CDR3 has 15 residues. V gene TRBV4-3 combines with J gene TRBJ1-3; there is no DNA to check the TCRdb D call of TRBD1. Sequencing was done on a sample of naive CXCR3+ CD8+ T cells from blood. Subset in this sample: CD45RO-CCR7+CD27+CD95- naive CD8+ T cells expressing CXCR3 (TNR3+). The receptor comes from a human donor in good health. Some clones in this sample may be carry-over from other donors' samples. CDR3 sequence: CASSSGISSGNTIYF.